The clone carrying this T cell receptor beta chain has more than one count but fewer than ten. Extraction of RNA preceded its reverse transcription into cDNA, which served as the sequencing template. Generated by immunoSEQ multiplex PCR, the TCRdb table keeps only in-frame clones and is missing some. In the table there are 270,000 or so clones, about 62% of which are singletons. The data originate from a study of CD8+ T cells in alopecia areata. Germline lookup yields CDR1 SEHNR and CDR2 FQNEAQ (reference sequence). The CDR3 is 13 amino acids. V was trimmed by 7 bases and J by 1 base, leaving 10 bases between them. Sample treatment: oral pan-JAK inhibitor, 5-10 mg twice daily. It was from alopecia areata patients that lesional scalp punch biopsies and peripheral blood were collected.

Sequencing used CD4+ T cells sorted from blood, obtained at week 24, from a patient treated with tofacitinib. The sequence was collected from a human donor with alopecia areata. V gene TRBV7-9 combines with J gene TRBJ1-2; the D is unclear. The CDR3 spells CASTPASNYGYTF. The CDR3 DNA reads TGTGCCAGCACCCCTGCCAGTAACTATGGCTACACCTTC.